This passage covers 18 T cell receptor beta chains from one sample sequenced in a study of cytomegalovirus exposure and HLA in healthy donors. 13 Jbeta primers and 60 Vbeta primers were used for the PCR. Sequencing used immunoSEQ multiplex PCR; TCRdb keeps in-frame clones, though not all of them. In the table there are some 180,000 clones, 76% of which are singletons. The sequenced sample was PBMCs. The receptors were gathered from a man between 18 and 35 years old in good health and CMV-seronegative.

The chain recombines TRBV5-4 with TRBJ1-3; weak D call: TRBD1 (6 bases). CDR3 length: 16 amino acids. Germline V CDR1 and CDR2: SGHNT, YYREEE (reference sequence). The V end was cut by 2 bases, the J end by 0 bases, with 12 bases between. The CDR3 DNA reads TGTGCCAGCAGCTTCGGACAGACCCGCTCTGGAAACACCATATATTTT. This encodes CASSFGQTRSGNTIYF.

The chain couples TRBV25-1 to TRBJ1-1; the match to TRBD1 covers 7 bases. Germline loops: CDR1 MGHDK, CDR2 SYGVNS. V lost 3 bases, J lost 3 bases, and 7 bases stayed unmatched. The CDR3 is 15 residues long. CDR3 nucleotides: TGTGCCAGCAGTGATCCCACCGGGACAGACACTGAAGCTTTCTTT. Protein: CASSDPTGTDTEAFF.

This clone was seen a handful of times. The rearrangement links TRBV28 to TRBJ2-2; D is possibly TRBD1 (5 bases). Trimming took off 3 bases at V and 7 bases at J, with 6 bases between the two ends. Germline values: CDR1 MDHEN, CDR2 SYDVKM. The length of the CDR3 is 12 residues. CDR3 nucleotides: TGTGCCAGCAGTTTGGGGCTCGGGGAGCTGTTTTTT. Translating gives CASSLGLGELFF.

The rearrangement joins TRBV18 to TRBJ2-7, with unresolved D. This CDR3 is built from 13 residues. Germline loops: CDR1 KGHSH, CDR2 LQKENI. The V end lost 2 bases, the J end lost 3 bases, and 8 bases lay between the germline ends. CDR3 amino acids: CASSPGSDYEQYF. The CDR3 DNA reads TGTGCCAGCTCACCAGGCAGCGACTACGAGCAGTACTTC.

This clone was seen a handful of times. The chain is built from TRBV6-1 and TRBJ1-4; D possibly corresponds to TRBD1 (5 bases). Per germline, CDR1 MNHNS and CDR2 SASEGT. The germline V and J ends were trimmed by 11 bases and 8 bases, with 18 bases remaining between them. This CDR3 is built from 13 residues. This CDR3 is CAGQGPAGEKLFF. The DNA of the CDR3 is TGTGCCGGTCAGGGACCGGCGGGGGAAAAACTGTTTTTT.

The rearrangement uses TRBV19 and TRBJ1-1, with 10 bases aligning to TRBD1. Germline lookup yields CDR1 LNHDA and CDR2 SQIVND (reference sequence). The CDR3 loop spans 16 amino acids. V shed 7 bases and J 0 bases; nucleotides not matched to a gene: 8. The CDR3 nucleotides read TGTGCCAGTATTACTGGGACAGGGGTTTTGAACACTGAAGCTTTCTTT. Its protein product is CASITGTGVLNTEAFF.

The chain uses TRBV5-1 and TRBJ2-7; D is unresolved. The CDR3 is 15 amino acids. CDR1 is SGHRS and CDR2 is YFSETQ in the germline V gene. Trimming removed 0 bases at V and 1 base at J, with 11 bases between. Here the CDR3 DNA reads TGCGCCAGCAGCTTGGGACACGCGACATCCTACGAGCAGTACTTC. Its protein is CASSLGHATSYEQYF.

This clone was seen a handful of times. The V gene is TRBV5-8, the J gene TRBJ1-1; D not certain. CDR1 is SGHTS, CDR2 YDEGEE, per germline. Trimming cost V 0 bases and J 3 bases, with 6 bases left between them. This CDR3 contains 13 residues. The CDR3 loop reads CASSLGGDTEAFF. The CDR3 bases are TGTGCCAGCAGCTTGGGGGGAGACACTGAAGCTTTCTTT.

CDR3 in amino acids: CAWSVGSRGAGETQYF. The CDR3 nucleotides read TGTGCCTGGAGTGTAGGATCAAGGGGTGCAGGGGAGACCCAGTACTTC. The chain has TRBV30 and TRBJ2-5, with D tentatively TRBD1 (5 bases). V lost 0 bases to trimming and J lost 5 bases, with 19 bases between them. Germline-derived CDR1 and CDR2 are GTSNPN and SVGIG (reference sequence). The CDR3 has 16 amino acids.

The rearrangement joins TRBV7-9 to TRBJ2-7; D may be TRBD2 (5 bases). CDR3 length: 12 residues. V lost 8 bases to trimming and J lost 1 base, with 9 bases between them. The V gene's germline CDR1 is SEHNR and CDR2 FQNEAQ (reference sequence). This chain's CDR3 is CASARESYEQYF. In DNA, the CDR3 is TGTGCCAGCGCGAGGGAATCCTACGAGCAGTACTTC.

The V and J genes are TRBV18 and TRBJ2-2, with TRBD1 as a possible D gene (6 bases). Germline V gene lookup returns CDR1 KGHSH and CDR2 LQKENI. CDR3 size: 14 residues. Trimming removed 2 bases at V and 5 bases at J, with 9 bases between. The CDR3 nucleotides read TGTGCCAGCTCACCAGCTAGGGGGACCGGGGAGCTGTTTTTT. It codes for CASSPARGTGELFF.

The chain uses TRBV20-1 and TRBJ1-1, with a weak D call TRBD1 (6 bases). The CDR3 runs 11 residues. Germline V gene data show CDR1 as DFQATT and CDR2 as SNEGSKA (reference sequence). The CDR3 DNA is TGCCGTGGGGGCGGGAACACTGAAGCTTTCTTT. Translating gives CRGGGNTEAFF.

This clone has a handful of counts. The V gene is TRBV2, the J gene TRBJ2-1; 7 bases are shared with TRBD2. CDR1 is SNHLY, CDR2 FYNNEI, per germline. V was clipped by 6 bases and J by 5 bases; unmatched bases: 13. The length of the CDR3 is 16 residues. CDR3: CASRGGVPVSNNEQFF. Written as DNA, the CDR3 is TGTGCCAGCAGGGGGGGGGTCCCCGTATCTAACAATGAGCAGTTCTTC.

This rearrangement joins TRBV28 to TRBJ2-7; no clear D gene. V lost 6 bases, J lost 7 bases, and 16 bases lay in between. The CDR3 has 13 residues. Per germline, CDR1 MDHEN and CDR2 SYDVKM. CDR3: CASSTPSGLEQYF. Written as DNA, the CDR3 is TGTGCCAGCAGCACCCCTTCGGGTTTGGAGCAGTACTTC.

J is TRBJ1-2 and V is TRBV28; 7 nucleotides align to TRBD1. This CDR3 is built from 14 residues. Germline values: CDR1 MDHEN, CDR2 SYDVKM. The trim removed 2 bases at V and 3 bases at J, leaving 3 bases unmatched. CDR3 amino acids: CASSLQGDYYGYTF. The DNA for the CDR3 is TGTGCCAGCAGTTTACAGGGGGACTACTATGGCTACACCTTC.

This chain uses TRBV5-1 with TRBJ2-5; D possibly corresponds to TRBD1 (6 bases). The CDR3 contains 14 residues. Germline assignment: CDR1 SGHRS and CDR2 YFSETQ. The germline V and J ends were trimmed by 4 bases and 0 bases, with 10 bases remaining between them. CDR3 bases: TGCGCCAGCAGCCTCCGGGACAACCAAGAGACCCAGTACTTC. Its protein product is CASSLRDNQETQYF.

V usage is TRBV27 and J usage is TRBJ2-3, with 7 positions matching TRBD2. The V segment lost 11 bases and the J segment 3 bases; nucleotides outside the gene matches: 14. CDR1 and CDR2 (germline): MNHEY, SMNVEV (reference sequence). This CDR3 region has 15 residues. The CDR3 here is CAAGRYSGVTDTQYF. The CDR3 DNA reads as TGTGCCGCCGGCCGATACAGCGGGGTGACAGATACGCAGTATTTT.

The CDR3 nucleotides are TGTGCCAGCAGCCTCGGGACACTACAAGAGACCCAGTACTTC. This encodes CASSLGTLQETQYF. The chain couples TRBV7-8 to TRBJ2-5; D may be TRBD1 (6 bases). The CDR3 extends over 14 amino acids. CDR1 and CDR2 (germline): SGHVS, FQNEAQ. Trimming cost V 5 bases and J 2 bases, with 12 bases left between them.